Here is one T cell receptor beta chain with its context. These data come from a study of blood T cell repertoires in COVID-19. At the level of the study: The United States, Italy and Spain were the sources of the acute and convalescent COVID-19 samples.

Per germline, CDR1 KGHDR and CDR2 SFDVKD. This CDR3 contains 16 residues. V dropped 2 bases and J dropped 1 base, with 12 bases sitting between them. Per the authors' pipeline: Counts of nucleated cells, estimated from reference gene primer amplification, were obtained. TCRdb's copy holds only in-frame clones and misses some; the assay was immunoSEQ multiplex PCR. The DNA gave D and trimming, while V, J and clone size come from that table. The data contain over 200,000 clones, around 80% of them singletons. The origin of this receptor is a middle-aged woman with acute or convalescent COVID-19. The sample taken for sequencing was peripheral blood. This chain uses TRBV24-1 with TRBJ2-3; TRBD1 is a possible D gene (5 bases). CDR3 sequence reads: CATSDSGRRGTDTQYF. In DNA, the CDR3 is TGTGCCACCAGTGATTCAGGCCGCAGGGGCACAGATACGCAGTATTTT.